This T cell receptor (beta chain) was recorded in a study of CD8+ T cells in alopecia areata. Study-level results: Across lesional scalp, and particularly alopecia totalis/universalis, clonality surpassed that of normal scalp. Amid tofacitinib therapy, many expanded lesional clones stayed present in scalp and blood. Expanded CD8+ clones among the top 100, as well as scalp clonality, were significantly decreased by tofacitinib.

The treatment was: oral pan-JAK inhibitor, 5-10 mg twice daily. Cell sorting on a FACSAria was used to separate CD4+ and CD8+ T cells from the PBMCs. This clone was seen a handful of times. Its specificity is unknown. Reverse transcription of extracted RNA yielded cDNA, which provided the sequencing template. The method was immunoSEQ multiplex PCR; TCRdb's version includes in-frame clones alone and lacks a portion of them. Among about 120,000 clones listed, 53% were seen once. This CDR3 has 14 residues. Trimming took 1 base from V and 2 from J, leaving 8 bases between them. CDR1 is SEHNR, CDR2 FQNEAQ, per germline (reference sequence).

Material: CD4+ T cells sorted from blood, obtained at week 4, from a patient treated with tofacitinib. The sequence was collected from a human donor with alopecia areata. The genes are TRBV7-9 and TRBJ1-1, with D unresolved. In nucleotides, the CDR3 is TGTGCCAGCAGCTTAGTTGGGAAAAACACTGAAGCTTTCTTT. This sequence encodes CASSLVGKNTEAFF.